The 21 T cell receptor beta chains in this list originate from one sample, sequenced in a study of sequential checkpoint blockade in melanoma. This table comes from immunoSEQ multiplex PCR, and its TCRdb copy is limited to in-frame clones, with some not included. The table has some 10,000 clones, around three quarters seen once. The treatment: randomized to nivolumab then ipilimumab (arm A) or the reverse (arm B). The specimen was CD8+ T cells sorted from blood (inferred from file names), collected from a patient given nivolumab and ipilimumab in sequence. The origin of the receptors is a human donor with melanoma.

J is TRBJ1-5 and V is TRBV6-6, with a possible D match to TRBD1 (6 bases). The germline gives CDR1 MNHNY, CDR2 SVGAGI (reference sequence). The CDR3 has 14 residues. Trimming took off 0 bases at V and 4 bases at J, with 7 bases between the two ends. The CDR3 region has the DNA TGTGCCAGCAGTTACTCGGGGGCTAATCAGCCCCAGCATTTT. Encoded protein: CASSYSGANQPQHF.

The chain carries TRBV7-9 and TRBJ2-7; D is unclear. CDR1 and CDR2 from the germline V gene are SEHNR and FQNEAQ (reference sequence). Trimming left V 5 bases short and J 0 bases short, with 8 bases between. The CDR3 length is 13 residues. CDR3 bases: TGTGCCAGCAGCCCACCAGACTCCTACGAGCAGTACTTC. Translation: CASSPPDSYEQYF.

The rearrangement links TRBV6-1 to TRBJ2-1, with 11 bases matching TRBD1. CDR3 size: 15 residues. V shed 6 bases and J 7 bases; nucleotides not matched to a gene: 8. The germline V gene has CDR1 MNHNS and CDR2 SASEGT. CDR3 sequence: CASRAGTGGGNEQFF. DNA of the CDR3: TGTGCCAGCAGAGCCGGGACAGGGGGTGGGAATGAGCAGTTCTTC.

The chain couples TRBV18 to TRBJ1-5; the D gene is possibly TRBD1 (6 bases). Germline loops: CDR1 KGHSH, CDR2 LQKENI. The CDR3 length is 14 residues. Trimming took 2 bases from V and 4 from J, leaving 9 bases between them. The CDR3 coding sequence is TGTGCCAGCTCACCAAGGGGGGGGAATCAGCCCCAGCATTTT. Encoded protein: CASSPRGGNQPQHF.

The rearrangement joins TRBV14 to TRBJ1-2; D is possibly TRBD1 (6 bases). Trimming pared 5 bases from V and 4 bases from J, leaving 14 bases between. The CDR3 has 14 amino acids. Germline loops: CDR1 SGHDN, CDR2 FVKESK. The CDR3 bases are TGTGCCAGCAGCTATACAGGGAGCGGCTATGGCTACACCTTC. Residues: CASSYTGSGYGYTF.

This CDR3 is CASSDGQGRLIPYEQYF. Written as DNA, the CDR3 is TGTGCCAGCAGCGACGGACAGGGGCGCTTGATCCCCTACGAGCAGTACTTC. The J gene is TRBJ2-7, the V gene TRBV7-9; 9 nucleotides match TRBD1. This CDR3 spans 17 amino acids. Trimming at V came to 5 bases and at J to 2 bases, leaving 13 bases not matched to a gene. Germline CDR1 reads SEHNR; CDR2 reads FQNEAQ (reference sequence).

The chain recombines TRBV10-3 with TRBJ2-2; TRBD1 is a possible D gene (6 bases). The CDR3 extends over 14 amino acids. Trimming pared 9 bases from V and 0 bases from J, leaving 11 bases between. Germline V CDR1 and CDR2: ENHRY, SYGVKD. DNA for the CDR3: TGTGCCATTCCGGGACACACGAACACCGGGGAGCTGTTTTTT. Residues: CAIPGHTNTGELFF.

The chain recombines TRBV7-8 with TRBJ2-7; D may be TRBD1 (5 bases). This CDR3 spans 13 amino acids. With 1 base removed from V and 6 bases from J, the gap between germline ends came to 10 bases. The germline gives CDR1 SGHVS, CDR2 FQNEAQ. The CDR3 nucleotides read TGTGCCAGCAGCTTAGGTACAGGTTCCGAGCAGTACGTC. This gives the protein CASSLGTGSEQYV.

The chain couples TRBV30 to TRBJ1-6; 9 nucleotides line up with TRBD1. Germline CDR1 GTSNPN, CDR2 SVGIG (reference sequence). V was pared by 3 bases and J by 7 bases, with 4 bases of the junction left unmatched. The CDR3 runs 14 residues. This CDR3 is CAWSRDRENSPLHF. CDR3 DNA sequence: TGTGCCTGGAGCCGGGACAGGGAGAATTCACCCCTCCACTTT.

This clone has a single count. The chain has TRBV4-2 and TRBJ2-1, with no clear D. V shed 1 base and J shed 6 bases, with 7 bases lying between them. Germline values: CDR1 LGHNA, CDR2 YNFKEQ. The CDR3 sequence is 13 residues long. DNA for the CDR3: TGTGCCAGCAGCCAAGGGCTGATCAATGAGCAGTTCTTC. This translates into CASSQGLINEQFF.

The rearrangement links TRBV4-1 to TRBJ1-1; maybe TRBD1 (5 bases). The CDR3 consists of 15 residues. Trimming stripped 1 base from V and 2 bases from J, with 11 bases between. Germline V lookup: CDR1 MGHRA, CDR2 YSYEKL. The CDR3 DNA reads as TGCGCCAGCAGCCAAGTAGACAGCGCAAACACTGAAGCTTTCTTT. Amino acid sequence: CASSQVDSANTEAFF.

The chain carries TRBV4-1 and TRBJ1-4; D is ambiguous. Per germline, CDR1 MGHRA and CDR2 YSYEKL. The CDR3 sequence is 15 residues long. V dropped 0 bases and J dropped 8 bases, with 13 bases sitting between them. DNA of the CDR3: TGCGCCAGCAGCCAAGAACGACTAGCCGGGGAAAAACTGTTTTTT. Encoded protein: CASSQERLAGEKLFF.

The V and J genes are TRBV27 and TRBJ2-7; 7 nucleotides align to TRBD2. Per germline, CDR1 MNHEY and CDR2 SMNVEV (reference sequence). The V and J ends lost 6 bases and 2 bases, in that order; junction bases with no gene match: 7. The CDR3 has 14 residues. The CDR3 spells CASRSLGGAYEQYF. The CDR3, as DNA: TGTGCCAGCAGATCCCTTGGGGGGGCCTACGAGCAGTACTTC.

V gene TRBV6-1 combines with J gene TRBJ2-7; 9 nucleotides line up with TRBD1. The V segment lost 7 bases and the J segment 5 bases; nucleotides outside the gene matches: 9. Germline CDR1 reads MNHNS; CDR2 reads SASEGT. CDR3 size: 14 residues. The CDR3 bases are TGTGCCAGCACGCCGGGACAGGGAAGCGACGAGCAGTACTTC. It yields the protein CASTPGQGSDEQYF.

The CDR3 DNA is TGTGCCGTCCGGGGACAGGGCTACGAGCAGTACTTC. Residues: CAVRGQGYEQYF. The chain combines TRBV6-5 with TRBJ2-5; 9 bases are a match to TRBD1. The J call may not be correct, given that the DNA end is closer to TRBJ2-7. In germline, CDR1 is MNHEY, CDR2 SVGAGI. The CDR3 has 12 amino acids.

This chain joins TRBV18 and TRBJ1-5; D unclear. Germline V gene data show CDR1 as KGHSH and CDR2 as LQKENI. The germline V and J ends were trimmed by 2 bases and 5 bases, with 10 bases remaining between them. CDR3 length equals 14 residues. The CDR3 here is CASSPRQAYQPQHF. The CDR3, as DNA: TGTGCCAGCTCACCAAGGCAGGCTTATCAGCCCCAGCATTTT.

The chain has TRBV6-1 and TRBJ1-2, with TRBD1 as a possible D gene (6 bases). Between the trimmed V and J ends, which lost 10 bases and 4 bases, there was a span of 22 bases. This CDR3 region has 15 residues. The germline V gene encodes CDR1 MNHNS and CDR2 SASEGT. The CDR3 DNA sequence: TGTGCCACTCTAGGGGAGCAGGGGCGCGGCTATGGCTACACCTTC. Translation: CATLGEQGRGYGYTF.

The V call is TRBV7-7, the J call TRBJ2-5, with D possibly TRBD2 on 5 matching bases. The CDR3 runs 15 residues. In germline, CDR1 is SSHAT, CDR2 FNYEAQ (reference sequence). V lost 5 bases to trimming and J lost 5 bases, with 18 bases between them. The CDR3 is CASSDRLGSLETQYF. In nucleotides, the CDR3 is TGTGCCAGCAGCGACCGACTGGGGAGTCTGGAGACCCAGTACTTC. Full variable domain (outside the CDR3, taken from reference TRBV7-7 and TRBJ2-5): GAGVSQSPRYKVTKRGQDVTLRCDPISSHATLYWYQQALGQGPEFLTYFNYEAQPDKSGLPSDRFSAERPEGSISTLTIQRTEQRDSAMYRCASSDRLGSLETQYFGPGTRLLVL.

The CDR3 DNA reads as TGTGCCAGCAGTTCAATCCCACAGGTCGTCATGGAATATGGCTACACCTTC. This translates into CASSSIPQVVMEYGYTF. The rearrangement links TRBV27 to TRBJ1-2, with TRBD1 as a possible D gene (5 bases). V gave up 4 bases and J gave up 5 bases, with 23 bases separating them. Germline CDR1 reads MNHEY; CDR2 reads SMNVEV (reference sequence). The CDR3 has 17 residues.

V gene TRBV29-1 combines with J gene TRBJ2-7, with D maybe TRBD2 (5 bases). There are 15 residues in the CDR3. The germline CDR1 and CDR2 sequences are SQVTM and ANQGSEA. Trimming shortened V by 0 bases and J by 2 bases, and 14 bases separated the two germline ends. This CDR3 reads CSVEDYSGITYEQYF. Written as DNA, the CDR3 is TGCAGCGTTGAAGACTACTCCGGGATAACCTACGAGCAGTACTTC.

The chain carries TRBV4-1 and TRBJ1-1; unclear D gene. Germline CDR1 reads MGHRA; CDR2 reads YSYEKL. This CDR3 contains 17 residues. V was pared by 3 bases and J by 0 bases, with 17 bases between. The CDR3 coding sequence is TGCGCCAGCAGCCAGGACCATTCAGACTACGTGAACACTGAAGCTTTCTTT. Encoded protein: CASSQDHSDYVNTEAFF.